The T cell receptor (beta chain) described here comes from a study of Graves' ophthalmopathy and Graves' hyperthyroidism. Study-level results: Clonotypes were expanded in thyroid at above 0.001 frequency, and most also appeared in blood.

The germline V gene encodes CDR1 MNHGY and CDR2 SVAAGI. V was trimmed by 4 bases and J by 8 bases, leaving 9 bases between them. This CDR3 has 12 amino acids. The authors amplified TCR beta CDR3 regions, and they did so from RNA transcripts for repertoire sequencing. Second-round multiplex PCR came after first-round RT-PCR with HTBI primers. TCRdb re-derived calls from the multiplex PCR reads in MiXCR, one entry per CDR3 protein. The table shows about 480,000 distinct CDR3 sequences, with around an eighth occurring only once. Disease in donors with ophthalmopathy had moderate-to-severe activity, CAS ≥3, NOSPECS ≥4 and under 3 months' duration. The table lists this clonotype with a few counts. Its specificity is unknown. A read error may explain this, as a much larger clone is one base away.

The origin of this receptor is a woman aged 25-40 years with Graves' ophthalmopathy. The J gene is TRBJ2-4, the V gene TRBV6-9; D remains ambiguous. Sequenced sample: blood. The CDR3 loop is CASSLRLDIQYF. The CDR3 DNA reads TGTGCCAGCAGTTTGCGGCTAGACATTCAGTACTTC.